These T cell receptor beta chains were read from a single sample in a study of human thymus T cells. Profiled with immunoSEQ multiplex PCR; TCRdb holds only in-frame clones, not every one. The table shows more than 50,000 clones, with 85% to 95% occurring only once. Sequencing was carried out using blood. The receptor set was obtained from a boy younger than two with a congenital heart defect but otherwise immunologically healthy. The CDR3 runs from the conserved cysteine through the conserved F or W. The size of a clone is reported for some rows only, either as once, few or many, or as a class for expanded clones.

>TRBV27|TRBJ1-2|.
CASSLGQGYGYTF
>TRBV18|TRBJ2-7|.
CASSKRADTYEQYF
>TRBV6-1|TRBJ2-5|.
CASSSPPGTQYF
>TRBV4-3|TRBJ2-3|.
CASSPRVPFTDTQYF
>TRBV29-1|TRBJ2-5|.
CSVEGHPNQETQYF
>TRBV6-1|TRBJ1-3|.
CASSEGQGRGNTIYF
>TRBV30|TRBJ1-4|.
CAWRAGTGGEKLFF
>TRBV5-1|TRBJ2-3|.
CASSLTDYNSGTDTQYF
>TRBV6-7|TRBJ2-3|.
CASSCGTGVADTQYF
>TRBV5-1|TRBJ1-1|.
CASSLAVNTEAFF
>TRBV18|TRBJ2-4|.
CASSTTSGAKNIQYF
>TRBV29-1|TRBJ2-1|.
CSVEDRLGGRAYNEQFF
>TRBV9|TRBJ2-3|.
CASSRGTGSTDTQYF
>TRBV27|TRBJ1-2|.
CASSLRTGSGYTF
>TRBV5-1|TRBJ2-5|once
CASSLGTVGQETQYF
>TRBV6-5|TRBJ1-2|.
CASSRQGAANYGYTF
>TRBV5-1|TRBJ1-2|.
CASSSTDTGGIGGYTF
>TRBV2|TRBJ2-7|once
CASRSGAYYEQYF
>TRBV30|TRBJ1-4|.
CAWSQGEKLFF
>TRBV9|TRBJ2-3|.
CASSGATDTQYF
>TRBV27|TRBJ2-5|.
CASSLTGGRQETQYF
>TRBV15|TRBJ2-5|.
CATSSVAGHQETQYF
>TRBV6-1|TRBJ1-1|.
CASRDYRGPNTEAFF
>TRBV7-2|TRBJ2-3|.
CASSGDRTDTQYF
>TRBV4-1|TRBJ2-1|.
CASSQDGSRASGRNEQFF
>TRBV28|TRBJ1-1|.
CASSLGSTEAFF
>TRBV4-1|TRBJ1-4|.
CASSQERGTNEKLFF
>TRBV18|TRBJ2-1|.
CASSPREGAGNEQFF
>TRBV9|TRBJ1-3|.
CASSVGTGSGNTIYF
>TRBV9|TRBJ2-7|.
CAQPTGGPYEQYF
>TRBV29-1|TRBJ2-7|.
CSVAETDPREQYF
>TRBV4-1|TRBJ2-3|.
CASSQVGLRLSTDTQYF
>TRBV5-1|TRBJ1-2|.
CASRGGQVRDNYGYTF
>TRBV6-5|TRBJ2-5|once
CASSYDRVHRETQYF
>TRBV7-9|TRBJ2-4|.
CASSPTGGKNIQYF
>TRBV10-3|TRBJ2-5|.
CAIRDFQETQYF
>TRBV13|TRBJ2-7|.
CASSLGTGGYEQYF
>TRBV4-3|TRBJ2-3|.
CASSQDGAGVITDTQYF
>TRBV11-2|TRBJ2-1|.
CASSRGTGKNEQFF
>TRBV19|TRBJ1-1|.
CASSIELGGRRTEAFF
>TRBV9|TRBJ2-3|.
CASSGGGGTDTQYF
>TRBV10-3|TRBJ2-5|.
CAISDLDRGETQYF
>TRBV7-9|TRBJ1-1|.
CASSFAGWNTEAFF